This TCR beta chain was observed in a study of T cells after posttransplantation cyclophosphamide. Cells defined as naive were viable CD3+CD4+ or CD3+CD8+ and CCR7+CD45RA+CD45RO-CD95-CD27+CD28+. Germline-derived CDR1 and CDR2 are SGDLS and YYNGEE. Trimming removed 0 bases from V and 1 base from J, with 8 bases in between. The CDR3 has 15 residues. Note on this clone: Its antigen is as yet unknown.

Overall study findings and caveats: Tissue-infiltrating T cells from skin or gut overlapped little with blood T cells.

This table comes from immunoSEQ multiplex PCR, and its TCRdb copy is limited to in-frame clones, with some not included. Among about 16,000 clones listed, roughly 92% were seen once. This chain joins TRBV9 and TRBJ2-1; no clear D gene. This TCR was recovered from a woman aged 45-65 years in good health and a related stem cell transplant donor. The sequenced sample was naive CD4+ T cells sorted from blood. The CDR3, as DNA: TGTGCCAGCAGCGTAGAAACACGATCCTACAATGAGCAGTTCTTC. It yields the protein CASSVETRSYNEQFF.